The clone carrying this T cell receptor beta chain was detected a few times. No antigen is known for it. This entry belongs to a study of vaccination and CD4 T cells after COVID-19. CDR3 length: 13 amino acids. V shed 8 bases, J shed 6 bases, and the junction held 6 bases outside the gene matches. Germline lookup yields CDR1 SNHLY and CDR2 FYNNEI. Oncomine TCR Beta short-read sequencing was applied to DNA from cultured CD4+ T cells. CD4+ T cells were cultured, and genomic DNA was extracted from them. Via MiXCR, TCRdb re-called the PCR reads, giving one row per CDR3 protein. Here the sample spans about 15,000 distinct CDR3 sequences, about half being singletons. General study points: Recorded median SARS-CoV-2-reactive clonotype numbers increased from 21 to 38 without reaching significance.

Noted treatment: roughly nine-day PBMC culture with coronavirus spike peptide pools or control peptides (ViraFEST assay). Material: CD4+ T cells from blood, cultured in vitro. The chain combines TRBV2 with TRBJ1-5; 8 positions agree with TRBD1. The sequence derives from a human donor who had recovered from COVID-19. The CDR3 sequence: CASGQGSFQPQHF. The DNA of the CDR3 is TGTGCCAGCGGACAGGGTAGTTTTCAGCCCCAGCATTTT.